This entry lists 9 T cell receptor beta chains sequenced from one sample in a study of blood T cells in healthy people across ages. Together with a sample-barcoded 5' primer, a J-beta primer mix was included in a second PCR lasting about 7 to 11 cycles. Using its own MiXCR run on the 5' RACE reads, TCRdb lists one record per CDR3 protein. This sample carries over 950,000 distinct CDR3 sequences, around 54% of them seen once, and the ten largest clones take 20% to 25%. Material: blood. The receptors derive from a woman aged 55-70 years in good health.

This clonotype was observed a few times. The chain is built from TRBV29-1 and TRBJ2-7, with D unclear. Germline values: CDR1 SQVTM, CDR2 ANQGSEA. The CDR3 sequence is 11 residues long. V was pared by 2 bases and J by 3 bases, with 5 bases between. The CDR3 loop reads CSVEIGYEQYF. As DNA, the CDR3 is TGCAGCGTTGAAATTGGCTACGAGCAGTACTTC.

V gene TRBV4-2 combines with J gene TRBJ2-3; 8 bases align to TRBD2. Germline CDR1 reads LGHNA; CDR2 reads YNFKEQ. The CDR3 length is 18 residues. Trimming took 0 bases from V and 3 from J; bases not matched to a gene: 11. CDR3 sequence (DNA): TGTGCCAGCAGCCAAGATCAACCAGCGGGAGTCGTAACAGATACGCAGTATTTT. Protein sequence: CASSQDQPAGVVTDTQYF.

The J gene is TRBJ2-5, the V gene TRBV11-2; either TRBD1 or TRBD2 may fit D (5 bases each). Germline V gene sequence: CDR1 SGHAT, CDR2 FQNNGV. Trimming shortened V by 6 bases and J by 2 bases, and 19 bases separated the two germline ends. The CDR3 has 16 residues. The DNA for the CDR3 is TGTGCCAGCAGTTCCAAGATTGGGGGATCTCAAGAGACCCAGTACTTC. As protein: CASSSKIGGSQETQYF.

The chain employs TRBV25-1 and TRBJ1-4; no clear D. V was trimmed by 3 bases and J by 8 bases, leaving 13 bases between them. The CDR3 consists of 14 residues. Germline V gene sequence: CDR1 MGHDK, CDR2 SYGVNS. CDR3 bases: TGTGCCAGCAGTGATCTGTCGGGTCGCGAAAAACTGTTTTTT. Encoded protein: CASSDLSGREKLFF.

V gene TRBV28 combines with J gene TRBJ2-7; 7 bases map to TRBD2. Trimming took 8 bases from V and 2 from J; bases not matched to a gene: 6. Germline loops: CDR1 MDHEN, CDR2 SYDVKM. The CDR3 loop spans 13 amino acids. The CDR3 loop reads CASSRLATYEQYF. In DNA, the CDR3 is TGTGCCAGCTCCCGACTAGCTACCTACGAGCAGTACTTC.

This chain joins TRBV29-1 and TRBJ2-3, with D hard to call. The CDR3 loop spans 13 amino acids. Germline-derived CDR1 and CDR2 are SQVTM and ANQGSEA. Trimming took 6 bases from V and 1 from J, leaving 11 bases between them. The CDR3 spells CSVGFYRTDTQYF. The DNA for the CDR3 is TGCAGCGTAGGGTTCTATCGCACAGATACGCAGTATTTT.

The chain uses TRBV9 and TRBJ2-7, with TRBD1 matching over 8 bases. Germline V gene lookup returns CDR1 SGDLS and CDR2 YYNGEE. The junction had 6 bases not matched to a gene; V was cut back by 3 bases and J by 7 bases. This CDR3 is built from 13 residues. CDR3 sequence reads: CASSGQGASEQYF. CDR3 in DNA: TGTGCCAGCAGCGGTCAGGGGGCGAGTGAGCAGTACTTC.

This clonotype was seen a handful of times. The CDR3 is CASSPPTSSQETQYF. The CDR3 DNA reads TGTGCCAGCAGCCCCCCGACTAGCTCCCAAGAGACCCAGTACTTC. The chain combines TRBV7-2 with TRBJ2-5; 7 bases are a match to TRBD2. CDR3 length: 15 amino acids. The V segment lost 5 bases and the J segment 1 base; nucleotides outside the gene matches: 7. From germline, CDR1 is SGHTA and CDR2 FQGNSA.

Note on this clonotype: A much larger clone is a single base away; this may be a read error. V and J are TRBV4-3 and TRBJ2-5; D is possibly TRBD2 (5 bases). Deletions cut 2 bases from V and 13 bases from J, with 17 bases between. Germline V gene lookup returns CDR1 LGHNA and CDR2 YSLEER. CDR3 size: 13 residues. CDR3 bases: TGCGCCAGCAGCCAATCTGCGGGTGGCGAGCGGTACTTC. Translation: CASSQSAGGERYF.